This T cell receptor beta chain was identified in a study of blood T cell repertoires in COVID-19. Germline-derived CDR1 and CDR2 are SNHLY and FYNNEI. The CDR3 is made up of 15 amino acids. V gave up 5 bases and J gave up 8 bases; unmatched junction bases: 7. Sequencing was performed with immunoSEQ multiplex PCR; in TCRdb, only in-frame clones are kept and a portion is missing. The sample lists approximately 470,000 clones; roughly 87% were seen once. Sequencing used PBMCs or T cells enriched from blood (not recorded which). The TCR comes from a woman younger than 35 who had recovered from COVID-19. The chain has TRBV2 and TRBJ2-1; 12 nucleotides align to TRBD2. The CDR3 sequence is CASSHPSGGAHEQFF. The CDR3 DNA sequence: TGTGCCAGCAGTCATCCTAGCGGGGGGGCCCATGAGCAGTTCTTC.